The sequence of this TCR beta chain was determined in a study of cytomegalovirus exposure and HLA in healthy donors (dated by TCRdb to about 2017). For the study in its entirety: According to an earlier analysis of 550 to 750 of the donors, roughly 180 million T cells yielded roughly 110 million unique TCR beta sequences and approximately 300 Gb of sequence data. To predict cytomegalovirus infection status, the study combined high-throughput TCR immunosequencing, statistical association of individual TCRs with disease status, and machine learning. Roughly 5 DR-DQ haplotypes were handled as single units for association and clustering, since linkage in the cohort was strong. Donor age, sex, ethnicity and CMV serostatus were compiled alongside the repertoire data. The study used immunosequencing to profile the T cell repertoires of more than 650 subjects and linked those repertoires to cytomegalovirus serostatus. In a later genetic analysis, genome-wide SNP genotypes for about 65% of the roughly 670 donors were used, and that subset was treated as a discovery cohort. The later analysis used no new phenotypic data to find candidate immune exposures, relying instead on TCR beta sequences and their occurrence across donors. An earlier analysis of some 600 of the donors applied high-throughput TCR beta sequencing to assess whether each TCR beta V gene segment acted as functional or pseudogenic. A separate validation cohort of roughly 130 different subjects was used in addition to the 666-subject first cohort. Across some 400 genotyped donors of the cohort, an average of roughly 200,000 unique TCR beta nucleotide sequences per donor were sequenced, and roughly 20% of those sequences were non-productive. The genetic ancestry cluster associated with self-reported Caucasian donors included 65% to 90% of the 398 genotyped donors. All discovery cohort repertoires had been generated using a single sequencing platform. An early release that covered 640 HLA-typed donors contained approximately 320 gigabases of sequencing data and about 93 million unique TCR sequences. The study aimed to test whether signatures of past pathogen exposure could be identified by cataloging public T cell receptors. The number of donors typed differed by locus, with 629-630 for A, B, C, DRB1 and DQB1, approximately 500 for DQA1, 600 to 610 for DPA1, and 400 to 490 for DPB1. A later analysis re-examined previously published TCR beta repertoires from more than 650 donors and added high-resolution HLA genotyping to investigate patterns of TCR occurrence. HLA typing covered class I and class II loci at four-digit resolution.

The library was obtained by the immunoSEQ multiplex PCR assay. The multiplex PCR relied on a mix of 60 forward primers for TCR Vbeta segments and 13 reverse primers for TCR Jbeta segments. The CDR3 region of rearranged TCR beta genes was amplified from genomic DNA with a multiplex PCR assay. Amplified TCR beta libraries were sequenced as 87-base-pair reads on the Illumina HiSeq System. The authors processed their data as follows. In a later analysis, some 80 million unique TCR beta chains were counted across the 650 to 750 repertoires, and approximately 9.9 million of these chains were shared by at least two donors. A nearest-neighbor algorithm error-corrected the raw reads and collapsed the reads into unique sequences, merging closely related sequences to remove PCR and sequencing errors. CDR3 sequences were aligned to IMGT reference sequences to assign V, D and J gene segments. For a sequence to be retained, at least a six-nucleotide match to both a V gene segment and a J gene segment was required. A rearrangement was called productive if the CDR3 had no stop codons and remained in frame with V and J, and every other rearrangement was called non-productive. CDR3 was defined by IMGT convention, running from the second conserved V-encoded cysteine to the conserved J-encoded phenylalanine. In an earlier analysis of around 640 of the donors, sequences lacking an unambiguous match to a single V gene segment were excluded. In an earlier analysis of several hundred of the donors, V segments were called functional above 56.7% productive rearrangements and were called segregating when the between-donor standard deviation exceeded 5%. A statistical classification framework was developed to diagnose cytomegalovirus status using the catalog of TCR beta chain sequences. V and J gene assignment, in a later analysis, came from comparing TCR nucleotide sequences with IMGT/GENE-DB human TR gene sequences. Using the TCRdist pipeline, a later analysis assigned CDR3 sequences along with most-parsimonious VDJ recombination scenarios. In a later analysis, each TCR beta chain was defined by its CDR3 amino acid sequence together with its V-gene family, and reads without a unique V-gene family were excluded. To address suspected cross-contamination and a sequencing artifact, a later analysis removed roughly 640 highly shared, low-generation-probability nucleotide sequences. A later analysis calculated a clonal expansion index for each public chain from normalized within-repertoire ranks of inferred template counts. Generation probabilities in a later analysis came from a VDJ recombination model fitted to out-of-frame rearrangements, and those results were checked against IGoR. In a later analysis, hypergeometric tests were used to score TCR-TCR, TCR-HLA and TCR-CMV co-occurrence, with a repertoire-size bias correction applied to TCR pairs. To estimate false discovery rates, a later analysis permuted the HLA or CMV assignments 20 times. In a later analysis, co-occurring TCRs were grouped using DBSCAN, and TCRdist sequence similarity was added for clustering within HLA-allele-positive subsets. For co-occurrence clustering, repertoires with fewer than 30,000 or more than 120,000 public chains were excluded, along with roughly five repertoires with anomalous nucleotide sharing. TCRdb retrieved this table from immuneACCESS and kept in-frame rearrangements only. Not all clones are present; in checked studies, unresolved V genes account for under half, and no reason is known for the remainder. The V and J calls and clone size come from that table; D and trimming were worked out from the DNA. Recorded for this sample are 150,000 to 180,000 clones; approximately 85% of them occurred a single time. The ten largest account for less than 2.5% of the sample.

The cohort comprised several hundred healthy bone marrow donors. At the time of sampling, all cohort members were nominally healthy, though unrecorded immune exposures were likely present. The donor tested CMV seronegative and was one of the 352 seronegative cohort members. Every donor gave a peripheral blood sample, and the peripheral blood mononuclear cells from that sample were used for TCR beta sequencing. The Qiagen DNeasy Blood Extraction Kit was used to extract genomic DNA from the blood cell samples. This clone has only one observation. The antigen it recognizes is unknown. Base qualities are not recorded, but no much larger clone differs from it by a single base. V loses 1 base of germline sequence and J loses 0 bases, and the interval between the two ends is 7 bases. From the cysteine up to the phenylalanine, the CDR3 has a length of 15 residues. Just CDR3 DNA is preserved here, 45 bases in frame from base 1. The germline V gene supplies CDR1 MDHEN and CDR2 SYDVKM.

The research as a whole found: According to the authors, the approach could potentially be generalized to other disease states and immunological phenotypes. A cluster of highly shared sequence variants was judged likely to be a technical artifact of the sequencing pipeline. When HLA alleles, especially DR and DQ, strongly co-occurred, TCR associations were difficult to assign to individual alleles. Several of the top co-occurrence clusters appeared to be linked to parvovirus B19, influenza, CMV and Epstein-Barr virus, according to a later analysis. Specific HLA alleles were associated with around 18,000 TCR beta sequences at a false discovery rate of 0.05 in a later analysis. A further reported finding was that TCR beta sequences accurately predicted the HLA-A and HLA-B alleles for most subjects in the first cohort. CMV serostatus was the only immune exposure information available for the cohort. In both the original and validation cohorts, the classifier was reported to diagnose cytomegalovirus status with high specificity and sensitivity. V-gene and J-gene trimming of TCR beta chains was associated with a missense DCLRE1C variant in a later genetic analysis, and the association was replicated in an independent cohort. According to a later analysis, most CMV-associated TCR beta chains appeared to be HLA-restricted, and the HLA associations seemed to be driven largely by CMV exposure. Correlated functional status among segregating V segments might be attributable to linkage disequilibrium, but an unknown experimental factor could not be ruled out. Some IMGT-functional V segments, including TRBV6-2 and TRBV6-3, could not be distinguished by the 87-base-pair reads and were therefore excluded. Across donors, most TCR sequences were observed very rarely, whereas some public TCRs were present in many individuals. A few of the identified cytomegalovirus-associated TCR beta chains were confirmed in vitro to be specific for cytomegalovirus antigens. Roughly uniform sequencing depth across donors was assumed in presence/absence analyses, although this assumption may not hold. Compared with equally common non-associated chains, HLA-associated TCR beta chains in a later analysis were more clonally expanded and had lower generation probabilities. The cohort was sequenced for TCR beta chains only, and without alpha or paired-chain data the features that could be detected were limited. Because counts were too low, some 17 rarely observed V segments, including chromosome 9 orphons, were excluded from the earlier analysis of 587 of the donors. Because some donors lacked HLA typing at each locus, the association tests relied only on the typed subset. In an earlier analysis of fewer than 700 of the donors, most TCR beta V segments appeared in productive rearrangements about 87% or about 30% of the time, broadly matching IMGT annotations. A later analysis found that TCR association rates varied across HLA loci, with DRB1 alleles showing the most associated TCRs and HLA-C alleles the fewest. According to a later genetic analysis, donors in an Asian-associated ancestry cluster had fewer N-insertions in productive TCRs than the roughly 670-donor mean. A total of roughly 160 TCR beta chains were listed by the study as associated with cytomegalovirus.

The rearrangement combines TRBV28 with TRBJ1-3; the D gene lacks a confident call. The sample comprised PBMCs. The sequence was obtained from a young woman in good health and CMV-seronegative. The DNA reads as follows: TGTGCCAGCAGTTTATTTGGGCACTCTGGAAACACCATATATTTT. Its protein is CASSLFGHSGNTIYF.